The source of this T cell receptor (beta chain) is a study of shared clonotypes between healthy human individuals. Study context: Each donor had three CD4 naive, three CD4 memory, two CD8 naive and one CD8 memory plate.

Using immunoSEQ multiplex PCR, the repertoire was profiled, and TCRdb retains in-frame clones only, with some absent. The table has about 2.3 million clones, 85% to 95% seen once. Looked up from germline, CDR1 is MDHEN and CDR2 is SYDVKM. With V trimmed by 5 bases and J by 7 bases, 8 bases remained unmatched. This CDR3 region has 15 residues. The TCR comes from a young man in good health. Some clones in this sample may be carry-over from other donors' samples. The sample consisted of naive CD4+ T cells from PBMCs. Subset reported: CD45RA+ positively selected. The rearrangement links TRBV28 to TRBJ1-6, with TRBD1 matching over 7 bases. Here the CDR3 reads CASSISGTANSPLHF. In DNA, the CDR3 is TGTGCCAGCAGTATCTCCGGGACAGCAAATTCACCCCTCCACTTT.